These T cell receptor beta chains were read from a single sample in a study of CD8+ T cells in alopecia areata. The assay was immunoSEQ multiplex PCR, and TCRdb's table has in-frame clones only and misses some. The table includes under 110,000 clones, approximately 63% detected once. The material sequenced was CD8+ T cells sorted from blood, taken at approximately week 56, from a patient treated with tofacitinib. The receptors derive from a human donor with alopecia areata. CDR3s include the opening cysteine and the closing phenylalanine or tryptophan. The D gene is left open where the match is weak. Some rows have no size entry. The others give once, few or many, or a class for an expanded clone.

D gene: TRBD1
J gene: TRBJ2-7
V gene: TRBV6-6
clone size: few
CDR3 protein: CASSQGQAAYEQYF
CDR3 DNA: TGTGCCAGCAGTCAAGGACAGGCGGCCTACGAGCAGTACTTC

D gene: NA
J gene: TRBJ2-7
V gene: TRBV2
clone size: NA
CDR3 protein: CASSEGGDYEQYF
CDR3 DNA: TGTGCCAGCAGTGAAGGGGGGGACTACGAGCAGTACTTC

D gene: NA
J gene: TRBJ1-1
V gene: TRBV4-2
clone size: NA
CDR3 protein: CASSHSILYGGEAFF
CDR3 DNA: TGTGCCAGCAGCCACTCAATCCTCTACGGGGGTGAAGCTTTCTTT

D gene: TRBD1
J gene: TRBJ2-7
V gene: TRBV30
clone size: NA
CDR3 protein: CAWSGGQGGVYEQYF
CDR3 DNA: TGTGCCTGGAGTGGCGGACAGGGGGGGGTCTACGAGCAGTACTTC

D gene: NA
J gene: TRBJ1-5
V gene: TRBV6-5
clone size: NA
CDR3 protein: CASSPGRSNQPQHF
CDR3 DNA: TGTGCCAGCAGCCCCGGAAGGAGCAATCAGCCCCAGCATTTT

D gene: NA
J gene: TRBJ1-3
V gene: TRBV30
clone size: NA
CDR3 protein: CAWSVFAQGQMGIYF
CDR3 DNA: TGTGCCTGGAGTGTTTTTGCCCAGGGGCAAATGGGCATATATTTT

D gene: NA
J gene: TRBJ2-3
V gene: TRBV6-5
clone size: NA
CDR3 protein: CASRGRDTQYF
CDR3 DNA: TGTGCCAGCAGAGGGAGAGATACGCAGTATTTT

D gene: NA
J gene: TRBJ1-3
V gene: TRBV9
clone size: NA
CDR3 protein: CASSLTRTAGSGNTIYF
CDR3 DNA: TGTGCCAGCAGCTTAACCAGGACGGCGGGCTCTGGAAACACCATATATTTT

D gene: TRBD1
J gene: TRBJ1-5
V gene: TRBV6-5
clone size: NA
CDR3 protein: CASSYGQGGQPQHF
CDR3 DNA: TGTGCCAGCAGTTACGGACAGGGAGGCCAGCCCCAGCATTTT

D gene: TRBD1
J gene: TRBJ1-1
V gene: TRBV29-1
clone size: NA
CDR3 protein: CSVPGTGVTEAFF
CDR3 DNA: TGCAGCGTTCCCGGGACAGGGGTTACTGAAGCTTTCTTT

D gene: TRBD2
J gene: TRBJ2-3
V gene: TRBV7-9
clone size: NA
CDR3 protein: CASSLGVTSGATDTQYF
CDR3 DNA: TGTGCCAGCAGCTTAGGCGTCACTAGCGGGGCCACAGATACGCAGTATTTT

D gene: TRBD2
J gene: TRBJ2-2
V gene: TRBV10-2
clone size: NA
CDR3 protein: CASTRLAGANTGELFF
CDR3 DNA: TGCGCCAGCACCAGACTAGCGGGGGCGAACACCGGGGAGCTGTTTTTT

D gene: NA
J gene: TRBJ2-7
V gene: TRBV6-5
clone size: NA
CDR3 protein: CASPYSDSASGEQYF
CDR3 DNA: TGTGCCAGCCCTTACTCAGACAGTGCCTCCGGCGAGCAGTACTTC

D gene: TRBD2
J gene: TRBJ2-3
V gene: TRBV7-9
clone size: NA
CDR3 protein: CASSPLASGATDTQYF
CDR3 DNA: TGTGCCAGCAGCCCCCTGGCTAGCGGGGCCACAGATACGCAGTATTTT

D gene: NA
J gene: TRBJ2-4
V gene: TRBV18
clone size: NA
CDR3 protein: CASSPRTGPTKTIQYF
CDR3 DNA: TGTGCCAGCTCACCACGAACAGGACCTACCAAAACCATTCAGTACTTC

D gene: NA
J gene: TRBJ2-7
V gene: TRBV25-1
clone size: NA
CDR3 protein: CASSEAYEQYF
CDR3 DNA: TGTGCCAGCAGTGAGGCCTACGAGCAGTACTTC

D gene: TRBD1
J gene: TRBJ2-7
V gene: TRBV5-1
clone size: few
CDR3 protein: CASSHRDRTYEQYF
CDR3 DNA: TGCGCCAGCAGCCACCGGGACAGGACCTACGAGCAGTACTTC

D gene: NA
J gene: TRBJ2-1
V gene: TRBV9
clone size: few
CDR3 protein: CASSVGTSSYNEQFF
CDR3 DNA: TGTGCCAGCAGCGTAGGTACTAGCAGCTACAATGAGCAGTTCTTC

D gene: TRBD2
J gene: TRBJ2-3
V gene: TRBV27
clone size: NA
CDR3 protein: CASSSAGGQKDTQYF
CDR3 DNA: TGTGCCAGCAGTTCAGCGGGGGGGCAGAAAGATACGCAGTATTTT

D gene: NA
J gene: TRBJ2-5
V gene: TRBV6-6
clone size: many
CDR3 protein: CASSYSGWETQYF
CDR3 DNA: TGTGCCAGCAGTTACTCGGGATGGGAGACCCAGTACTTC

D gene: NA
J gene: TRBJ1-5
V gene: TRBV27
clone size: NA
CDR3 protein: CASSLVEDQPQHF
CDR3 DNA: TGTGCCAGCAGTTTGGTGGAGGATCAGCCCCAGCATTTT

D gene: NA
J gene: TRBJ2-1
V gene: TRBV5-1
clone size: NA
CDR3 protein: CASSLTNEQFF
CDR3 DNA: TGCGCCAGCAGCTTGACGAATGAGCAGTTCTTC